Listed here is a single T cell receptor (beta chain). Its antigen is still unknown. The sample is drawn from a study of cytomegalovirus exposure and HLA in healthy donors. The CDR3 has 18 amino acids. Germline CDR1 SGHVS, CDR2 FQNEAQ. Trimming at V came to 3 bases and at J to 1 base, leaving 11 bases not matched to a gene. General study findings and limits: Trimming of TCR beta V- and J-genes showed a link, identified in a later analysis, to a missense DCLRE1C variant. A highly shared variant cluster was judged a likely technical artifact. A few chains tied to CMV proved CMV antigen-specific in vitro.

The PCR was carried out with 60 Vbeta primers and 13 Jbeta primers. This table comes from immunoSEQ multiplex PCR, and its TCRdb copy is limited to in-frame clones, with some not included. The sample consists of around 120,000 clones, approximately 81% of them appearing once. The specimen sequenced was PBMCs. This chain connects TRBV7-8 to TRBJ1-3; 8 bases are a match to TRBD1. This TCR was sampled from a man between 18 and 35 years old in good health and CMV-seronegative. The CDR3 region is CASSFWGAGGNSGNTIYF. The CDR3 DNA is TGTGCCAGCAGCTTTTGGGGGGCAGGGGGCAATTCTGGAAACACCATATATTTT.